This TCR beta chain was profiled in a study of cytomegalovirus exposure and HLA in healthy donors. Across the study: The Caucasian-associated ancestry cluster contained around four fifths of the 398 genotyped donors.

It was with 60 Vbeta and 13 Jbeta primers that the PCR ran. TCRdb's copy holds only in-frame clones and misses some; the assay was immunoSEQ multiplex PCR. The data contain fewer than 150,000 clones, less than 85% of them singletons. What was sequenced was PBMCs. This clonotype was sampled from a man aged 35-49 years in good health and CMV-seropositive.

The CDR3 DNA is TGTGCCAGCAGCTTAATCAGGACAGATTTGGGCGGGAACACTGAAGCTTTCTTT. As protein: CASSLIRTDLGGNTEAFF. V gene TRBV7-8 combines with J gene TRBJ1-1; possible D gene TRBD1, 6 bases. CDR3 size: 18 residues. The germline V gene has CDR1 SGHVS and CDR2 FQNEAQ. Trimming left V 2 bases short and J 1 base short, with 20 bases between. Variable domain in full (rest from reference TRBV7-8 and TRBJ1-1): GAGVSQSPRYKVAKRGQDVALRCDPISGHVSLFWYQQALGQGPEFLTYFQNEAQLDKSGLPSDRFFAERPEGSVSTLKIQRTQQEDSAVYLCASSLIRTDLGGNTEAFFGQGTRLTVV.